This paragraph reports one T cell receptor (beta chain). The specificity of this receptor is unknown. One base away there is no much larger clone; base qualities are not given. The data stem from a study of blood T cell repertoires in COVID-19 (TCRdb year 2020). In the study overall: The collaborator samples originated in the United States, Italy and Spain and spanned the acute and convalescent phases of COVID-19. The sample metadata nearly always contained a de-identified subject ID, COVID-19 status, age in years and sex. The prospective study material was composed of cDNA or gDNA derived from T cells, B-cell-depleted T cells, or PBMCs. Where HLA class I and class II types were available, the types were taken from metadata supplied by the sample provider, not from assay-based typing. Deeply sampled blood TCRbeta repertoires from subjects exposed to, actively infected with, or recovered from COVID-19 were included in the dataset. The repertoires were released in a freely available public database intended as a resource for research on the immune response to SARS-CoV-2. Samples came from the ongoing ImmuneRACE study (first 160 participants) plus 1,254 subjects from 6 global collaborators. The research as a whole found: The amount of clinical and demographic metadata varied by source and participant and was provided uncurated.

Participants in the prospective study were aged about 18 to 95 years, lived in over 20 United States geographic areas, and enrolled through a virtual design. In the prospective study, participants were assigned to cohorts based on the clinical history participants reported in a screening survey and a study questionnaire. Each participant in the prospective study had whole blood, serum and a nasopharyngeal or oropharyngeal swab collected by mobile phlebotomists. Over a roughly 2-month period, participants in the prospective study had the option of providing additional blood draws and questionnaires. Prospective study blood samples were shipped either frozen or at room temperature before DNA extraction. TCRbeta CDR3 regions were amplified from genomic DNA using the immunoSEQ Assay, a bias-controlled multiplex PCR. Concerning the study's data processing: Nucleated cell counts per sample were estimated from amplification of reference gene primers within the assay. To quantify the absolute abundance of each unique TCRbeta CDR3 rearrangement, sequence reads were collapsed and filtered. For each sample, productive Simpson clonality was calculated as the square root of Simpson's diversity index over productive rearrangements. TCRdb re-hosts the immuneACCESS table, in-frame sequences only. Its copies lack some clones; in the studies checked, an unresolved V gene accounts for under half of them, and the cause for the rest is not known. V and J calls and clone size come straight from that table; D and trimming were deduced from the DNA. The sample table holds some 250,000 clones, of which 91% were seen once. The ten largest make up 1% to 1.5% of the sample.

Compared with germline, V lacks 3 bases and J lacks 5 bases; bases without a gene match: 5. CDR1 and CDR2 were assigned from the germline V gene (reference sequence) as GTSNPN and SVGIG. Measured from the cysteine to the phenylalanine, the CDR3 is 14 residues long. CDR3 DNA only is kept here, 42 bases in frame from base 1. What was sequenced was PBMCs or T cells enriched from blood (not recorded which). The source is a human donor in a cohort exposed to, infected with or recovered from COVID-19 (not recorded which). The donor label of this sample is uncertain. This receptor chain uses TRBV30 and TRBJ1-4; a stretch of 8 junction bases matches TRBD1. The DNA reads as follows: TGTGCCTGGAGAGGACAGGGCGTAAATGAAAAACTGTTTTTT. The resulting protein is CAWRGQGVNEKLFF.